This TCR beta chain was captured by sequencing in a study of PD-1 blockade in classical Hodgkin lymphoma. Findings and limits, study-wide: Reasons behind the repertoire differences stay unclear, perhaps disease activity or earlier therapy. Those starting nivolumab under 1 year post-ASCT were excluded.

For this clone: The antigen remains undetermined.

Repertoires were generated with immunoSEQ multiplex PCR, while TCRdb's copy carries only in-frame clones and drops some. The data contain nearly 60,000 clones, less than 95% of them singletons. Trimming removed 1 base from V and 2 bases from J; junction bases left unmatched: 1. CDR1 is SGHTA and CDR2 is FQGNSA in the germline V gene. CDR3 length equals 15 residues. Every single patient, without exception, relapsed after autologous stem cell transplantation, and brentuximab vedotin exposure varied. The TCR comes from a human donor with classical Hodgkin lymphoma. The material sequenced was peripheral blood mononuclear cells (PBMCs), taken before the second cycle of nivolumab. This rearrangement joins TRBV7-2 to TRBJ2-1; 8 bases fit TRBD2. In DNA, the CDR3 is TGTGCCAGCAGCTTAGTAGCGGGAACCTACAATGAGCAGTTCTTC. Translated, it gives CASSLVAGTYNEQFF.